One and the same sample provided the 27 T cell receptor beta chains below, sequenced in a study of post-analysis software for immune sequencing data. Study-level points and caveats: TRBV segments more frequent in patients than in controls numbered roughly five and included TRBV5-6, TRBV5-1 and TRBV20-1.

Which antigens these TCRs recognize remains unknown. Sequencing libraries made from TCR beta cDNA carried unique molecular identifiers. One entry per CDR3 protein results from TCRdb running MiXCR on the PCR reads. Of roughly 800,000 distinct CDR3 sequences listed, 30% are singletons. The sequenced sample was blood. The receptors derive from a girl between 10 and 17 years old with multiple sclerosis.

The chain is built from TRBV6-2 or TRBV6-3 and TRBJ2-5; 9 nucleotides agree with TRBD1. V shed 4 bases, J shed 6 bases, and the junction held 9 bases outside the gene matches. CDR1 and CDR2 from the germline V gene are MNHEY and SVGEGT. The CDR3 totals 15 residues. CDR3 sequence: CASSSRQGGSKTQYF. The DNA of the CDR3 is TGTGCCAGCAGTTCCAGACAGGGGGGATCCAAGACCCAGTACTTC.

This sequence joins TRBV7-2 and TRBJ2-3; D gene unclear. Trimming removed 1 base at V and 0 bases at J, with 11 bases between. Germline-derived CDR1 and CDR2 are SGHTA and FQGNSA. The CDR3 has 16 residues. CDR3 sequence reads: CASSLVSGRSTDTQYF. The CDR3 DNA reads as TGTGCCAGCAGCTTAGTATCCGGCCGGAGCACAGATACGCAGTATTTT. The full variable domain, completed using reference TRBV7-2 and TRBJ2-3, is GAGVSQSPSNKVTEKGKDVELRCDPISGHTALYWYRQSLGQGLEFLIYFQGNSAPDKSGLPSDRFSAERTGGSVSTLTIQRTQQEDSAVYLCASSLVSGRSTDTQYFGPGTRLTVL.

This sequence joins TRBV20-1 and TRBJ1-5, with 7 bases fitting TRBD1. Germline loops: CDR1 DFQATT, CDR2 SNEGSKA (reference sequence). The ends lost 6 bases at V and 3 bases at J; junction bases unmatched: 8. This CDR3 region has 14 residues. The CDR3 DNA reads as TGCAGTGCGGCACGAGGGGGCCTCAATCAGCCCCAGCATTTT. As protein: CSAARGGLNQPQHF.

This chain connects TRBV20-1 to TRBJ1-1; unclear D gene. Trimming took off 3 bases at V and 3 bases at J, with 14 bases between the two ends. Looked up from germline, CDR1 is DFQATT and CDR2 is SNEGSKA (reference sequence). The CDR3 loop spans 14 amino acids. The CDR3 DNA follows: TGCAGTGCTAGTTTCGGGGAAAGGGACACTGAAGCTTTCTTT. Translating it yields CSASFGERDTEAFF.

This clonotype was counted ten times or more. V is TRBV7-9 and J is TRBJ2-7; 7 nucleotides align to TRBD2. The CDR3 loop spans 17 amino acids. Germline V gene lookup returns CDR1 SEHNR and CDR2 FQNEAQ (reference sequence). J was trimmed by 0 bases and V by 2 bases; bases with no gene match: 10. This CDR3 reads CASSLKQPGLTSYEQYF. The CDR3 DNA reads TGTGCCAGCAGCTTAAAGCAACCGGGACTAACCTCCTACGAGCAGTACTTC.

This sequence joins TRBV10-3 and TRBJ1-6; D ambiguous. The CDR3 has 15 amino acids. Trimming cost V 0 bases and J 8 bases, with 11 bases left between them. From germline, CDR1 is ENHRY and CDR2 SYGVKD. CDR3 residues: CAISESRSRDSPLHF. DNA for the CDR3: TGTGCCATCAGTGAGTCAAGGTCGAGGGATTCACCCCTCCACTTT.

This clonotype turned up a few times. This chain uses TRBV5-1 with TRBJ1-2; D is perhaps TRBD1 (6 bases). Per the germline V gene, CDR1 is SGHRS and CDR2 is YFSETQ. The V and J ends lost 0 bases and 7 bases respectively, with 16 bases between them. The CDR3 sequence is 15 residues long. CDR3 coding DNA: TGCGCCAGCAGCTTGGTCCCGGACAGTCCTAGTGGCTACACCTTC. This encodes CASSLVPDSPSGYTF.

The chain uses TRBV4-2 and TRBJ1-6; TRBD1 matches at 10 bases. The CDR3 runs 15 residues. The germline V gene encodes CDR1 LGHNA and CDR2 YNFKEQ. V gave up 0 bases and J gave up 8 bases; unmatched junction bases: 1. CDR3 amino acids: CASSQEGTGDSPLHF. In DNA, the CDR3 is TGTGCCAGCAGCCAAGAGGGGACAGGGGATTCACCCCTCCACTTT.

This rearrangement joins TRBV6-6 to TRBJ1-2, with D maybe TRBD1 (6 bases). The CDR3 is made up of 13 amino acids. V was pared by 6 bases and J by 2 bases, with 10 bases between. CDR1 is MNHNY and CDR2 is SVGAGI in the germline V gene (reference sequence). CDR3 DNA sequence: TGTGCCAGCAGGCGTGGACAGAACTATGGCTACACCTTC. As protein: CASRRGQNYGYTF.

The chain carries TRBV7-2 and TRBJ2-4; D is perhaps TRBD1 (6 bases). The germline V gene has CDR1 SGHTA and CDR2 FQGNSA. The CDR3 consists of 16 residues. V gave up 1 base and J gave up 4 bases, with 14 bases separating them. The CDR3 reads CASSLDARQGKNIQYF. CDR3 nucleotide sequence: TGTGCCAGCAGCTTAGACGCTAGGCAGGGGAAAAACATTCAGTACTTC.

Points on this clonotype: A read error may produce the germline difference seen at one junction end. The chain is built from TRBV10-3 and TRBJ2-3; perhaps D is TRBD1 or TRBD2 (5 bases each). Germline V gene data show CDR1 as ENHRY and CDR2 as SYGVKD. The CDR3 loop spans 16 amino acids. The CDR3, as DNA: TGTGCCGTCAGTGTTCGAGGGGCGGTCGGCACAGATACGCAGTATTTT. Its protein is CAVSVRGAVGTDTQYF.

V is TRBV6-6 and J is TRBJ2-4; D call uncertain. Per germline, CDR1 MNHNY and CDR2 SVGAGI (reference sequence). The CDR3 is 14 amino acids. Trimming removed 3 bases from V and 0 bases from J, with 6 bases in between. In DNA, the CDR3 is TGTGCCAGCAGTTATCATCAAGCCAAAAACATTCAGTACTTC. Encoded protein: CASSYHQAKNIQYF.

This chain connects TRBV7-2 to TRBJ1-1, with 11 bases that match TRBD1. J was trimmed by 4 bases and V by 5 bases; bases with no gene match: 6. CDR3 size: 15 residues. In germline, CDR1 is SGHTA, CDR2 FQGNSA. In DNA form, the CDR3 reads TGTGCCAGCAGCATCAAAGGGACAGGGGGCACTGAAGCTTTCTTT. Translating it yields CASSIKGTGGTEAFF.

A few counts support this clonotype. The chain links TRBV24-1 to TRBJ2-1, with TRBD2 identical over 13 bases. Germline V gives CDR1 KGHDR, CDR2 SFDVKD. CDR3 size: 15 residues. The J segment lost 6 bases and the V segment lost 2 bases, leaving 0 bases of the junction unmatched. CDR3 amino acids: CATSDWTSGSNEQFF. CDR3 coding DNA: TGTGCCACCAGTGATTGGACTAGCGGGAGCAATGAGCAGTTCTTC.

The chain has TRBV5-1 and TRBJ2-3; D is ambiguous. The CDR3 extends over 15 amino acids. Germline V gene lookup returns CDR1 SGHRS and CDR2 YFSETQ. V dropped 0 bases and J dropped 6 bases, with 14 bases sitting between them. In DNA, the CDR3 is TGCGCCAGCAGCTTGGCCGTGTCGACCGGGGATACGCAGTATTTT. Translation: CASSLAVSTGDTQYF.

The J gene is TRBJ1-1, the V gene TRBV6-2 or TRBV6-3; no clear D gene. Germline CDR1 is MNHEY and CDR2 is SVGEGT. The CDR3 consists of 14 residues. V was cut by 5 bases and J by 1 base, with 11 bases left in between. In nucleotides, the CDR3 is TGTGCCAGCAGTCTCAAGAGTACGAACACTGAAGCTTTCTTT. This translates into CASSLKSTNTEAFF.

This clonotype was picked up a small number of times. The rearrangement links TRBV6-4 to TRBJ2-1, with D maybe TRBD1 (6 bases). The CDR3 has 15 amino acids. With 5 bases removed from V and 7 bases from J, the gap between germline ends came to 18 bases. CDR1 is MRHNA, CDR2 SNTAGT, per germline. The CDR3 is CASSIEAGERNEQFF. The CDR3 nucleotides read TGTGCCAGCAGTATTGAGGCAGGGGAAAGGAATGAGCAGTTCTTC.

The chain employs TRBV7-2 and TRBJ2-3; TRBD1 matches at 8 bases. CDR1 and CDR2 from the germline V gene are SGHTA and FQGNSA. The CDR3 is made up of 16 amino acids. Germline trimming cut 4 bases from V and 0 bases from J; bases unmatched to any gene: 6. CDR3 sequence (DNA): TGTGCCAGCAGCTCCCGTAGACAGGGGAGCACAGATACGCAGTATTTT. This codes for CASSSRRQGSTDTQYF.

The chain is built from TRBV7-2 and TRBJ1-1; D gene uncertain. Germline CDR1 reads SGHTA; CDR2 reads FQGNSA. Between the trimmed V and J ends, which lost 1 base and 6 bases, there was a span of 21 bases. The CDR3 is 17 residues long. CDR3 in amino acids: CASSLGRGPRLPAEAFF. The CDR3 DNA follows: TGTGCCAGCAGCTTAGGGCGTGGACCCCGGCTCCCCGCTGAAGCTTTCTTT.

This sequence joins TRBV27 and TRBJ2-7, with 8 bases aligning to TRBD2. The CDR3 is made up of 14 amino acids. The ends lost 5 bases at V and 10 bases at J; junction bases unmatched: 13. Germline V lookup: CDR1 MNHEY, CDR2 SMNVEV (reference sequence). The CDR3 sequence is CASSSGTRGEAQYF. CDR3 sequence (DNA): TGTGCCAGCAGTAGTGGGACTAGGGGAGAGGCCCAGTACTTC.

The chain is built from TRBV28 and TRBJ2-7; D is perhaps TRBD1 or TRBD2 (5 bases each). TRBJ2-5 explains the end of the DNA better; the J call may be wrong. CDR1 is MDHEN and CDR2 is SYDVKM in the germline V gene. CDR3 length equals 15 residues. CDR3 sequence (DNA): TGTGCCAGCAGTCTATACCAGGGTGGGGAGGAGACCCAGTACTTC. It yields the protein CASSLYQGGEETQYF.

In regard to this clonotype: A read error may produce the germline difference seen at one junction end. J is TRBJ2-3 and V is TRBV7-2, with D possibly TRBD2 on 5 matching bases. Germline loops: CDR1 SGHTA, CDR2 FQGNSA. This CDR3 has 15 amino acids. This CDR3 reads CASSLGPGFADTQYF. CDR3 coding DNA: TGCGCCAGCAGCTTAGGCCCGGGGTTCGCAGATACGCAGTATTTT.

The chain uses TRBV12-5 and TRBJ2-1; a weak D match, TRBD2 (6 bases). Germline CDR1 and CDR2: LGHNT and FRNRAP. V lost 6 bases, J lost 4 bases, and 13 bases lay in between. The CDR3 extends over 14 amino acids. The CDR3 region has the DNA TGTGCTAGTGGGCCTAGCGCCTTTTACAATGAGCAGTTCTTC. Residues: CASGPSAFYNEQFF.

The rearrangement uses TRBV12-3 or TRBV12-4 and TRBJ1-5; D is unclear. Trimming took off 3 bases at V and 7 bases at J, with 10 bases between the two ends. The CDR3 length is 13 residues. The CDR3 spells CASSLKGGQPQHF. The CDR3 nucleotides are TGTGCCAGCAGTTTGAAGGGTGGCCAGCCCCAGCATTTT.

This clonotype came up a few times. The chain recombines TRBV20-1 with TRBJ2-1; no firm D call. Trimming pared 5 bases from V and 5 bases from J, leaving 16 bases between. The CDR3 is 14 residues long. Germline lookup yields CDR1 DFQATT and CDR2 SNEGSKA (reference sequence). The CDR3 loop is CSAPDWTENNEQFF. As DNA, the CDR3 is TGCAGTGCTCCGGATTGGACGGAAAACAATGAGCAGTTCTTC.

This chain connects TRBV5-1 to TRBJ1-6, with 7 bases fitting TRBD1. Germline V gives CDR1 SGHRS, CDR2 YFSETQ. Losses at the gene ends were 4 bases for V and 8 bases for J; bases not matched to a gene: 12. The CDR3 totals 16 residues. As DNA, the CDR3 is TGCGCCAGCAGCACCGGGACAGTCAACCGAGATTCACCCCTCCACTTT. It is translated as CASSTGTVNRDSPLHF.

V gene TRBV7-2 combines with J gene TRBJ2-2; TRBD2 matches at 9 bases. The CDR3 runs 15 residues. After removal of 7 bases from V and 5 bases from J, the junction contained 8 bases not matched to a gene. Germline lookup yields CDR1 SGHTA and CDR2 FQGNSA. The CDR3 reads CASNSTTSGTGELFF. The CDR3 DNA follows: TGTGCCAGCAACTCCACCACTAGCGGGACCGGGGAGCTGTTTTTT.